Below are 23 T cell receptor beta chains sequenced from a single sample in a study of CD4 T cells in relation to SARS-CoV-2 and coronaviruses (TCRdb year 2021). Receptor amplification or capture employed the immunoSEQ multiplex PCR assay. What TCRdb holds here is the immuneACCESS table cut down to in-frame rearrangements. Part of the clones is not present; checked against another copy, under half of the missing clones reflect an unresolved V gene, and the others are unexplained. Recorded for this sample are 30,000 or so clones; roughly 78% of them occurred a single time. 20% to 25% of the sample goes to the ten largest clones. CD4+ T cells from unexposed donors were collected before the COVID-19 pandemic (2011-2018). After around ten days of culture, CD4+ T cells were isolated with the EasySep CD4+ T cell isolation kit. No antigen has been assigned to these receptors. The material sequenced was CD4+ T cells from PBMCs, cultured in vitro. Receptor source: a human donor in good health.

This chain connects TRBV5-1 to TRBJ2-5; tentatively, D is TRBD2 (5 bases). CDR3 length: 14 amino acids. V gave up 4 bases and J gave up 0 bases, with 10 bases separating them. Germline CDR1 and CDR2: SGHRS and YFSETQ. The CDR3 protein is CASSQRRNQETQYF. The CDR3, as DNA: TGCGCCAGCAGCCAGCGGAGAAACCAAGAGACCCAGTACTTC.

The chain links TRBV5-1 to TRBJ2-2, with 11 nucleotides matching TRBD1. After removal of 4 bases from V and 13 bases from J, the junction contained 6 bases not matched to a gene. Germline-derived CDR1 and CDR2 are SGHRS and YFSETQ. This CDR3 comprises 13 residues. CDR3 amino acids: CASSRTGGRALFF. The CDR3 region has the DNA TGCGCCAGCAGCCGGACAGGGGGCCGGGCGCTGTTTTTT.

CDR3 DNA: TGTGCCAGCAGCTTAGGGTGGCGGGGGAGCTCCTACGAGCAGTACTTC. It encodes CASSLGWRGSSYEQYF. This rearrangement joins TRBV7-8 to TRBJ2-7, with 7 bases lining up with TRBD2. V shed 1 base and J 0 bases; nucleotides not matched to a gene: 6. The germline V gene encodes CDR1 SGHVS and CDR2 FQNEAQ. The CDR3 extends over 16 amino acids.

The CDR3 loop is CASRDEGLNQPQHF. CDR3 bases: TGTGCCAGCAGAGATGAGGGACTGAATCAGCCCCAGCATTTT. This rearrangement joins TRBV2 to TRBJ1-5; possibly TRBD1 for D (5 bases). The V gene lost 6 bases and the J gene lost 4 bases, with 13 bases spanning the gap. Germline values: CDR1 SNHLY, CDR2 FYNNEI. The CDR3 loop spans 14 amino acids.

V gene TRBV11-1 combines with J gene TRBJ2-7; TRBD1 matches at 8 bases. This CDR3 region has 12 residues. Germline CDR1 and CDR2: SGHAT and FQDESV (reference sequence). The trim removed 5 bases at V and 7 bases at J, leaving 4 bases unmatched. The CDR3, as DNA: TGTGCCAGCAGCCAACGACAGGGGGAGCAGTACTTC. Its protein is CASSQRQGEQYF.

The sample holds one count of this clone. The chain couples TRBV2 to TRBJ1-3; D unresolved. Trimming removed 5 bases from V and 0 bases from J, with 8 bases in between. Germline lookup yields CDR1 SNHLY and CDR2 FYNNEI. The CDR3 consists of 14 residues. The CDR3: CASSRGRSGNTIYF. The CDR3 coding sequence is TGTGCCAGCAGTCGTGGGCGCTCTGGAAACACCATATATTTT.

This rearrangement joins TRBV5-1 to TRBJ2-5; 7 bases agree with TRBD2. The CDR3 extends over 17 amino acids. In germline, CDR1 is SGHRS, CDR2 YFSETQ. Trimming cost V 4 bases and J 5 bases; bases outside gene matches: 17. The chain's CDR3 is CASSPGGPWGEKETQYF. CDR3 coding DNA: TGCGCCAGCAGCCCGGGGGGACCTTGGGGGGAAAAGGAGACCCAGTACTTC.

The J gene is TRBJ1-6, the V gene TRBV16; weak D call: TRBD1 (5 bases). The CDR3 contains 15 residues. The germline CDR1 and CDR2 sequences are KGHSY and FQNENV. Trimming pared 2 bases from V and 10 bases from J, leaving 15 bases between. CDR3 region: CASSQAGRQGSPLHF. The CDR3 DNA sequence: TGTGCCAGCAGCCAAGCCGGCAGGCAGGGATCACCCCTCCACTTT.

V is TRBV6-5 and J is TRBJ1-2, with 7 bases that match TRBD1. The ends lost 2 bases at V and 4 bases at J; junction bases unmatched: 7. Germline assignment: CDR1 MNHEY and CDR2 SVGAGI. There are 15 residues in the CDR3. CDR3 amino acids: CASSYLTGVGYGYTF. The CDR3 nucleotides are TGTGCCAGCAGTTACCTTACAGGGGTGGGCTATGGCTACACCTTC.

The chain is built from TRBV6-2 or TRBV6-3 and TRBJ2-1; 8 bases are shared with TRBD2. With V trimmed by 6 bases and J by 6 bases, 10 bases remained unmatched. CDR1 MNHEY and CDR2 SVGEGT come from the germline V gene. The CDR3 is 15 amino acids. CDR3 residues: CASSRGGGRTNEQFF. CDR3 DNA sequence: TGTGCCAGCAGCCGGGGGGGCGGGAGAACCAATGAGCAGTTCTTC.

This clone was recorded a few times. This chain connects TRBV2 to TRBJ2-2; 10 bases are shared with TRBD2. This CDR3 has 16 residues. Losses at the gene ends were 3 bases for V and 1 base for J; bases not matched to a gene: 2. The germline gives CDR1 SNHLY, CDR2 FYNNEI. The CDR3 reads CASSEWTSGNTGELFF. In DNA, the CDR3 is TGTGCCAGCAGTGAGTGGACTAGCGGGAACACCGGGGAGCTGTTTTTT.

The CDR3 reads CASSVAGGPAGYTF. CDR3 nucleotide sequence: TGTGCCAGCAGCGTAGCGGGGGGTCCGGCGGGCTACACCTTC. V is TRBV9 and J is TRBJ1-2, with a possible D match to TRBD1 (5 bases). V dropped 0 bases and J dropped 8 bases, with 14 bases sitting between them. The CDR3 extends over 14 amino acids. Germline assignment: CDR1 SGDLS and CDR2 YYNGEE.

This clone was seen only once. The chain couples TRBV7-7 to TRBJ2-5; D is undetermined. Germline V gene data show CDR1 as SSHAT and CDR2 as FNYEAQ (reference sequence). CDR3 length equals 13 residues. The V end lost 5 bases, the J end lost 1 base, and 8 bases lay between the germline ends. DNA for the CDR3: TGTGCCAGCAGCCCCGGTCCCCAAGAGACCCAGTACTTC. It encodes CASSPGPQETQYF.

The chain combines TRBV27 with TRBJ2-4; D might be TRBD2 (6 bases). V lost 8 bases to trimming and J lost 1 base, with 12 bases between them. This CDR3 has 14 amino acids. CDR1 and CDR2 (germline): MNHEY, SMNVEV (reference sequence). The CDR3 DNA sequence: TGTGCCAGCGGTCTAGCGCTTGCCAAAAACATTCAGTACTTC. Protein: CASGLALAKNIQYF.

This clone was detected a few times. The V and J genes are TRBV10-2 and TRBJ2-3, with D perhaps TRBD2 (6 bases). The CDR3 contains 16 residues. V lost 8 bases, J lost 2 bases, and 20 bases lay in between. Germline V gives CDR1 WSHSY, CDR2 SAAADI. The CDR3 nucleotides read TGCGCCAGCCTGGGGGGTGGGACCACCGTCACAGATACGCAGTATTTT. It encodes CASLGGGTTVTDTQYF.

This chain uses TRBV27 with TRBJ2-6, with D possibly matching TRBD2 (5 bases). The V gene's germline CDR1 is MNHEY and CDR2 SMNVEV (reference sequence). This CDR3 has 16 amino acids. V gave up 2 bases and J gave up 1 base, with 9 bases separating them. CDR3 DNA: TGTGCCAGCAGTTTACTCGGACTGTCTGGGGCCAACGTCCTGACTTTC. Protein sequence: CASSLLGLSGANVLTF.

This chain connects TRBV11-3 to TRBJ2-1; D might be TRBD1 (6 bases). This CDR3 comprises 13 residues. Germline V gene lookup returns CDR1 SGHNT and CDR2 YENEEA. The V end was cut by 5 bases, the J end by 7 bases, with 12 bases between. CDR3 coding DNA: TGTGCCAGCAGCCCGCGAGGGGGTAATGAGCAGTTCTTC. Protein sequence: CASSPRGGNEQFF.

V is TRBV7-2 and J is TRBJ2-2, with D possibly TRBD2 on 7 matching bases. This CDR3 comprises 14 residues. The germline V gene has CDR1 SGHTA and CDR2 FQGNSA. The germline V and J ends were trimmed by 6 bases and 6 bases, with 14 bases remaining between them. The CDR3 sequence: CASRRGGGSGELFF. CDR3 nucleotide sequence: TGTGCCAGCAGGCGCGGCGGGGGCTCCGGGGAGCTGTTTTTT.

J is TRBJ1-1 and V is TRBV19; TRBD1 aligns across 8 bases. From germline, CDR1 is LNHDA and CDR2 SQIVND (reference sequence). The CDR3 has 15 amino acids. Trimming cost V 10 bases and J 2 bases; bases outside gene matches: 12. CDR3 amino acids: CATAAGGDGNTEAFF. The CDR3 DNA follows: TGTGCCACCGCGGCAGGGGGCGATGGTAACACTGAAGCTTTCTTT.

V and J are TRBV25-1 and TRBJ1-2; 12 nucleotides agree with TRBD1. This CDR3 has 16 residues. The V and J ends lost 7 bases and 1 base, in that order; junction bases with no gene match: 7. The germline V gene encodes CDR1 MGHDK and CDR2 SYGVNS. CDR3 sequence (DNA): TGTGCCAGCACCGGGACAGGGGGCCCGTTTAACTATGGCTACACCTTC. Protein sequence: CASTGTGGPFNYGYTF.

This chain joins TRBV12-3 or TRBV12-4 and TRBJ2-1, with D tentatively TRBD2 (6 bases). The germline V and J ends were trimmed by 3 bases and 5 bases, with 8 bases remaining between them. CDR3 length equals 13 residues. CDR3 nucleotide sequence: TGTGCCAGCAGTTTTGGACTAAACAATGAGCAGTTCTTC. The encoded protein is CASSFGLNNEQFF.

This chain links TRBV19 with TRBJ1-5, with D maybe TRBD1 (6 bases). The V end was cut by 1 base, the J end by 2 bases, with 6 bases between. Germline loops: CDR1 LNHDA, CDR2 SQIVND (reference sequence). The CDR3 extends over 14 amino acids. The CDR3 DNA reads TGTGCCAGTAGTATAGCAGGGGGCAATCAGCCCCAGCATTTT. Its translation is CASSIAGGNQPQHF.

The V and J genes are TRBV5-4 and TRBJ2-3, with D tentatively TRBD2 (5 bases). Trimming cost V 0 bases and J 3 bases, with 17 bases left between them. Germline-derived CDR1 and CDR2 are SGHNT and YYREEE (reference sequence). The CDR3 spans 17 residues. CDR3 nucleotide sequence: TGTGCCAGCAGCTTGGTCTTTGGCAGGCGAGGGACAGATACGCAGTATTTT. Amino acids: CASSLVFGRRGTDTQYF.